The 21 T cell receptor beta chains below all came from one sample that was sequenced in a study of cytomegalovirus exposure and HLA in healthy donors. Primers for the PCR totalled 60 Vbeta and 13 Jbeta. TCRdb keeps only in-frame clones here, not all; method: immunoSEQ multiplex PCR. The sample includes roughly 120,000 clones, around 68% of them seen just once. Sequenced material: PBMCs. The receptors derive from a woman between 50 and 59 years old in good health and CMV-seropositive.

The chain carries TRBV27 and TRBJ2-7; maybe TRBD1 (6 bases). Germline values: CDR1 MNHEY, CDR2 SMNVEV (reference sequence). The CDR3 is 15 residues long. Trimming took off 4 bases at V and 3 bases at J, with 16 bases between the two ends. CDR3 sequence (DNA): TGTGCCAGCAGTTCCTGGGACAAGGGCAACTACGAGCAGTACTTC. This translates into CASSSWDKGNYEQYF.

The DNA for the CDR3 is TGCGCCAGCAGCCGAGAATGGGCCACTTCTTTATACAATGAGCAGTTCTTC. This sequence encodes CASSREWATSLYNEQFF. The chain is built from TRBV4-3 and TRBJ2-1, with unresolved D. Germline V lookup: CDR1 LGHNA, CDR2 YSLEER. Trimming took off 4 bases at V and 4 bases at J, with 20 bases between the two ends. The CDR3 sequence is 17 residues long.

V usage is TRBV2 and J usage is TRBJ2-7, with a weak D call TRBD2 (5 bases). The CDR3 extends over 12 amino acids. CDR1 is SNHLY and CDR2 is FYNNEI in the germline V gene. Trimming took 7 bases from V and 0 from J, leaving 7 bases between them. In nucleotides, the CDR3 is TGTGCCAGCATGGGGAGCTCCTACGAGCAGTACTTC. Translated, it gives CASMGSSYEQYF.

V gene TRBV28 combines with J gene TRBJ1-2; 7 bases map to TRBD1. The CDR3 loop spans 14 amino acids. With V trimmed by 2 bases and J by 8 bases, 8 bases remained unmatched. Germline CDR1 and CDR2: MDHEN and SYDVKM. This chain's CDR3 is CASSLEVRGLGYTF. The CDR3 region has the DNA TGTGCCAGCAGTTTAGAGGTCAGGGGGTTAGGCTACACCTTC.

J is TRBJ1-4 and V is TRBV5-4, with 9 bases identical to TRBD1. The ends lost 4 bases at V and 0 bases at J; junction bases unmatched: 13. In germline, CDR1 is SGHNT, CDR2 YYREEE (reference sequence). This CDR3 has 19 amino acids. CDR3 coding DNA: TGTGCCAGCAGCCTGGCGACAGGGGGACCCTATGCAACTAATGAAAAACTGTTTTTT. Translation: CASSLATGGPYATNEKLFF.

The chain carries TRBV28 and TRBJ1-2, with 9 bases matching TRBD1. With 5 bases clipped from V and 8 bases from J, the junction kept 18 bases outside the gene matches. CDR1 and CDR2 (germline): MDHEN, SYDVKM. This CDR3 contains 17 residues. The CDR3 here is CASSRQNSGTGLYGYTF. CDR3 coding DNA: TGTGCCAGCAGTCGCCAAAATAGTGGGACAGGGCTTTACGGCTACACCTTC.

The DNA of the CDR3 is TGTGCCAGCAGCTCCGCAATCGACCTTGGAGGTACGCAGTATTTT. Its protein is CASSSAIDLGGTQYF. The V and J genes are TRBV7-9 and TRBJ2-3; D possibly corresponds to TRBD2 (5 bases). V was trimmed by 4 bases and J by 8 bases, leaving 19 bases between them. The CDR3 has 15 amino acids. Germline V CDR1 and CDR2: SEHNR, FQNEAQ (reference sequence).

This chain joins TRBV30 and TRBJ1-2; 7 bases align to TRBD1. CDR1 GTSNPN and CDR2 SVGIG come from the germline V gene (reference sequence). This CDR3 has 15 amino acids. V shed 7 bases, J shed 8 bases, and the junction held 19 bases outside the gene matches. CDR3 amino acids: CAYETDRPVPEGYTF. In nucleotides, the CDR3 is TGTGCCTACGAAACGGACAGGCCCGTTCCTGAGGGCTACACCTTC.

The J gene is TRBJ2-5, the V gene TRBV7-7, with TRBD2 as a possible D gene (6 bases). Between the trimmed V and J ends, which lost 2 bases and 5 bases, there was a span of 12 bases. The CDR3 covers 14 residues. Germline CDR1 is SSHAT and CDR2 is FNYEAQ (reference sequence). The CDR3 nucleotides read TGTGCCAGCAGCTTAACGGGAGTCCGGGAGACCCAGTACTTC. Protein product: CASSLTGVRETQYF.

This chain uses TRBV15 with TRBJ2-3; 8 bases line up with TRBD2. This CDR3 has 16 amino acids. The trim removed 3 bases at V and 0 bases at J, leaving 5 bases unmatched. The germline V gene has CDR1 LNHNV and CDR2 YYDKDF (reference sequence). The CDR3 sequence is CATSRDGGASTDTQYF. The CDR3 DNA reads TGTGCCACCAGCAGGGACGGGGGGGCGAGCACAGATACGCAGTATTTT.

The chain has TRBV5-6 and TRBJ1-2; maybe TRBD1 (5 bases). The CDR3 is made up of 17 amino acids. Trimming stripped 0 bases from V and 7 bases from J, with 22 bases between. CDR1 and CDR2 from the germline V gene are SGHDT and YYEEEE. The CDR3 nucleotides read TGTGCCAGCAGCTTGGCCAATCGGGACGGGACTAGGGGTGGCTACACCTTC. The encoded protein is CASSLANRDGTRGGYTF. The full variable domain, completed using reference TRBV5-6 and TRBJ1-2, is DAGVTQSPTHLIKTRGQQVTLRCSPKSGHDTVSWYQQALGQGPQFIFQYYEEEERQRGNFPDRFSGHQFPNYSSELNVNALLLGDSALYLCASSLANRDGTRGGYTFGSGTRLTVV.

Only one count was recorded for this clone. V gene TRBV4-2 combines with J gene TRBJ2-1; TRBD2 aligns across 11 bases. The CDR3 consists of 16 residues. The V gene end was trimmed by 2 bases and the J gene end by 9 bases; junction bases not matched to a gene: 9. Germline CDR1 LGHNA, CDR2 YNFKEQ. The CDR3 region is CASSQNALAGGGEQFF. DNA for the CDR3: TGTGCCAGCAGCCAAAACGCGCTAGCGGGAGGTGGTGAGCAGTTCTTC.

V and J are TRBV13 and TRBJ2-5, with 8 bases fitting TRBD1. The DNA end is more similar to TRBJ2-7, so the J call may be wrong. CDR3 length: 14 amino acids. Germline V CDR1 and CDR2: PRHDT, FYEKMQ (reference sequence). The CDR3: CASRLRQGNYEQYF. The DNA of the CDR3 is TGTGCCAGCAGACTAAGACAGGGGAACTACGAGCAGTACTTC.

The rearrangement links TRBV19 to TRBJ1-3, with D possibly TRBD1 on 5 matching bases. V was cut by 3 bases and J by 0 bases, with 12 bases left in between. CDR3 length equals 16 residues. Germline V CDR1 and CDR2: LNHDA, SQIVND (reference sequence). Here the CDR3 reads CASSIPRQTSGNTIYF. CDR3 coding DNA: TGTGCCAGTAGTATCCCCCGACAGACCTCTGGAAACACCATATATTTT.

This CDR3 is CASSLGRGPVEKLFF. CDR3 coding DNA: TGTGCCAGCTCACTTGGCAGGGGGCCTGTTGAAAAACTGTTTTTT. The chain joins TRBV18 to TRBJ1-4; TRBD1 matches at 8 bases. V lost 4 bases and J lost 7; bases outside the gene matches: 8. In germline, CDR1 is KGHSH, CDR2 LQKENI. The length of the CDR3 is 15 residues.

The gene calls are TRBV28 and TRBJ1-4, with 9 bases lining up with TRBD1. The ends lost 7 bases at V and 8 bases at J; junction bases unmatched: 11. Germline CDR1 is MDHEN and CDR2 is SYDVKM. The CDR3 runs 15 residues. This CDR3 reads CASIPQTGGQEKLFF. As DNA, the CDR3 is TGTGCCAGCATCCCTCAGACAGGGGGACAGGAAAAACTGTTTTTT.

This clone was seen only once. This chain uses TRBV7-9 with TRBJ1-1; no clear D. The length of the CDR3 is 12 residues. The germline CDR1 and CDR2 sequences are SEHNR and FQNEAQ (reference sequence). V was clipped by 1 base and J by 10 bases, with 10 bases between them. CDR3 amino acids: CASSLENVGAFF. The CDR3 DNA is TGTGCCAGCAGCTTAGAAAACGTCGGAGCTTTCTTT.

The CDR3 region is CASSPASAFFYEQYF. The DNA of the CDR3 is TGTGCCAGCAGCCCTGCTAGCGCCTTCTTCTACGAGCAGTACTTC. V gene TRBV7-6 combines with J gene TRBJ2-7; possibly TRBD2 for D (6 bases). The CDR3 is 15 amino acids. V gave up 5 bases and J gave up 3 bases, with 17 bases separating them. CDR1 and CDR2 (germline): SGHVS, FNYEAQ.

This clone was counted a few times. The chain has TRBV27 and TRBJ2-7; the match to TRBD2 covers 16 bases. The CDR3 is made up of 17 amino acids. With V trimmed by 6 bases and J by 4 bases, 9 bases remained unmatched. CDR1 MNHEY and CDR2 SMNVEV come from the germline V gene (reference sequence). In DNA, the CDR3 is TGTGCCAGCAGGCTAGGGACTAGCGGGAGGGGAGGGTACGAGCAGTACTTC. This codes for CASRLGTSGRGGYEQYF.

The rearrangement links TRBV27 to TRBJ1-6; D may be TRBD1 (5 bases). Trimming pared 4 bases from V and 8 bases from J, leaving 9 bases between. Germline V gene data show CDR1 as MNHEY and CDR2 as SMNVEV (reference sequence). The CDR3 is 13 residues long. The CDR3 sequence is CASSWAGDSPLHF. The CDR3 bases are TGTGCCAGCAGTTGGGCGGGGGATTCACCCCTCCACTTT.

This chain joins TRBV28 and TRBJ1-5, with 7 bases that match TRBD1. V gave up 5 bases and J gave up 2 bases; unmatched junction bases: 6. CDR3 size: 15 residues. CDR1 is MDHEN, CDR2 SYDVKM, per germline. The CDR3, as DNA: TGTGCCAGCAGTAGGACAGGATCGCGCAATCAGCCCCAGCATTTT. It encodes CASSRTGSRNQPQHF.